This TCR beta chain was sequenced during a study of blood T cell repertoires in COVID-19 (dated by TCRdb to the early 2020s). Regarding the complete study: Collaborator samples came from the United States, Italy and Spain and covered acute and convalescent phases of COVID-19. The prospective study material was composed of cDNA or gDNA derived from T cells, B-cell-depleted T cells, or PBMCs. The dataset comprised deeply sampled blood TCRbeta repertoires from subjects exposed to, actively infected with, or recovered from COVID-19. A freely available public database, intended as a resource for researchers studying the immune response to SARS-CoV-2, is where the repertoires were released. The samples were drawn from the first 160 participants of the ongoing ImmuneRACE study and from over 950 subjects provided by 6 global collaborators. Nearly every sample came with metadata listing a de-identified subject ID, COVID-19 status, age in years and sex. Where available, HLA class I and class II types were taken from metadata supplied by the sample provider and were not determined by assay-based typing. Results the study describes overall, beyond this receptor: Clinical and demographic metadata were provided uncurated, with the amount varying by source and participant.

TCRbeta CDR3 regions were amplified from genomic DNA by means of the immunoSEQ Assay, a bias-controlled multiplex PCR. In the paper's pipeline: The number of nucleated cells in each sample was estimated by amplification of reference gene primers within the assay. To quantify the absolute abundance of each unique TCRbeta CDR3 rearrangement, sequence reads were collapsed and filtered. Productive Simpson clonality was computed per sample as the square root of Simpson's diversity index over productive rearrangements. Held by TCRdb, this immuneACCESS table contains in-frame sequences only and omits some clones. Under half of the omission traces to an unresolved V gene where checked; the cause of the rest is unknown. That table supplies the V and J calls and clone size; D and trimming were determined from the DNA. This sample holds 55,000 to 75,000 clones; around 87% were observed only once. 7.4% of the sample goes to the ten largest clones.

Collaborating institutions collected whole blood in K2EDTA tubes following their own protocols. Collaborator samples were shipped for TCRbeta analysis as frozen whole blood, isolated PBMCs, or DNA extracted from either sample type. On this clone: This receptor's antigen is unknown. It has no much larger one-base neighbor in the sample; base qualities were not kept.

From its cysteine to its phenylalanine, the CDR3 spans 17 amino acids. Solely the CDR3 DNA is kept, with 51 bases framed from the first base. V is reduced by 0 bases and J by 0 bases, leaving a spacing of 12 bases between them. Sequences SGHNT (CDR1) and YYREEE (CDR2) are obtained from the germline V gene (reference sequence). Specimen: peripheral blood. The rearranged chain carries TRBV5-4 and TRBJ2-2; perhaps TRBD1 is the D gene, with 5 bases matching. This receptor was obtained from a human donor with active COVID-19. The donor label of this sample is uncertain. The DNA sequence is given as TGTGCCAGCAGCTTGGATGGGGCAGCAACGAACACCGGGGAGCTGTTTTTT. Its translation reads: CASSLDGAATNTGELFF.